This T cell receptor beta chain was captured in a study of naive and memory T cell subsets (dated by TCRdb to about 2017). With respect to the entire study: An open-source, UMI-based TCR alpha and beta sequencing pipeline was applied to sorted naive and memory peripheral blood T cell subsets. Complete agreement was observed between the functional CMV T cell responses and the IgG serology results. RNA was DNase-treated and reverse transcribed with TCR constant-region primers, mostly using SuperScript III. The investigation overall reported the following: The repertoire findings for the naive and memory subsets could not be validated against a ground truth because none was available. TCR abundance followed a power law whose exponent differed between naive and memory subsets but was consistent across the three individuals. In both CD4 and CD8 cells, the Gini index increased while Shannon and inverse Simpson diversity decreased from naive through CM, EM and EMRA. Clonotypes were defined as single alpha or beta chain sequences, not paired alpha/beta receptors. Once error correction was done, more than 90% of naive TCR sequences showed up just once, which made the naive abundance distributions much steeper than those of the memory subsets. A few larger clonotypes were found in naive repertoires, especially CD8, and these larger clonotypes were possibly memory cells re-expressing CD45RA. RNA-based TCR counts may be affected by expression changes linked to T cell activation and differentiation.

Comments on this clonotype: The specificity of this receptor is unknown. One base away there is no much larger clone; base qualities are not given.

V lost 4 bases and J lost 8 bases, and the count of bases not matched to a germline gene is 6. Spanning cysteine to phenylalanine, the CDR3 consists of 14 amino acids. Only the CDR3 DNA is retained, 42 bases long and in frame from the first base. Sequences SGHRS (CDR1) and YFSETQ (CDR2) are obtained from the germline V gene. From the second PCR step on, the TCR alpha and beta chain libraries were amplified in separate reactions. The CMV status of each donor was determined by measuring IFNgamma production from CD4+ T cells after fresh PBMCs had been stimulated overnight with CMV viral lysate. CD4 T cells were positively selected using Miltenyi beads, after which CD8 T cells were positively selected from the CD4-negative fraction. Cells stained for CD3, CD4, CD8, CD45RA, CD27 and a live/dead dye were sorted on a BD Aria II into four subsets by CD45RA and CD27. A few healthy volunteers provided blood, and each donor's sample was split into CD4 and CD8 T cells and then further divided into four differentiation subsets. Roughly 0.11 L of peripheral blood was collected from each donor, and PBMC were isolated by Ficoll-Paque PLUS density-gradient centrifugation. After sorting, cells were lysed in RLT buffer, RNA was extracted using a Qiagen RNeasy kit, and the extracted RNA was stored at -80 degrees C.

The method was UMI-ligation and nested PCR. An equimolar mix of two oligonucleotides covering both TRBC1 and TRBC2 was used as the beta constant-region primer. Four rounds of PCR, combining the SP2 primer with nested alpha and beta constant-region primers, were used to amplify the ligated cDNA. T4 RNA ligase 1 ligated a single-stranded oligonucleotide carrying the SP2 primer and a 12-nucleotide UMI to the cDNA 3' end. The ligation reaction was incubated at 16°C for roughly 18-25 hours. PCR2 was typically run as a SYBR Green qPCR and stopped at a predetermined threshold to prevent over-amplification. Agencourt AMPure XP magnetic beads were used for all purifications after the first. Library amounts were measured by Qubit and library quality was assessed on a TapeStation, where the main peak was expected at around 650 bp. The pooled libraries were sequenced on an Illumina MiSeq using v2 2x251 paired-end kits, which usually yielded roughly 0.85-2.2 million reads per sample. Libraries were pooled at around 4 nM per sample, and about 4.5-7% PhiX was added to improve cluster recognition. Processing in the source paper ran as follows. FASTQ reads processed by Demultiplexor were assigned V and J genes by Decombinator through tag matching that tolerated a single base-pair mismatch. Collapsinator used UMIs to correct both sequencing errors and frequency errors arising from PCR heterogeneity. CDR3Translator translated TCRs and extracted CDR3s from the conserved cysteine to the FGXG phenylalanine, flagging non-productive sequences. Gini, Shannon entropy and inverse Simpson indices were computed after subsampling the repertoires to the same number of UMI-defined TCRs. Within the linear range, a power law was fitted to clonotype abundance distributions using maximum likelihood. Similar UMI counts, unique TCR numbers and clonal distributions were obtained with the pipeline and with MIGEC on one naive CD8 sample. One analysis removed from the naive repertoire any naive TCRs that were also found in any memory subset from the same donor. A set of approximately 6,800 CMV-associated CDR3 sequences, compiled from VDJdb and a published dataset, was used to search the repertoires. TCRdb passed the public sequencing reads through fastp at Q25 and MiXCR, retaining productive beta sequences. Rows matching on CDR3 protein sequence are summarized as one entry with the most common DNA and genes. The V and J calls were not made by the authors but by TCRdb's processing. For this sample there are 140,000 to 150,000 distinct CDR3 sequences; about 20% appear just once. The ten largest clones add up to 0.11% of the sample.

Sequenced sample: naive CD4+ T cells from blood. The cell subset or site label corresponds to: naive T cells, CD45RA high CD27+. The TCR sequence derives from a human donor in good health. This sequence uses TRBV5-1 and TRBJ1-4; a stretch of 9 junction bases matches TRBD1. The DNA sequence follows: TGCGCCAGCAGCCCGGGACAGGGTGACGAAAAACTGTTTTTT. The resulting protein is CASSPGQGDEKLFF. Outside the CDR3, residues come from the reference TRBV5-1 and TRBJ1-4 proteins, so the full variable domain is: KAGVTQTPRYLIKTRGQQVTLSCSPISGHRSVSWYQQTPGQGLQFLFEYFSETQRNKGNFPGRFSGRQFSNSRSEMNVSTLELGDSALYLCASSPGQGDEKLFFGSGTQLSVL.